The 5 T cell receptor beta chains given below trace back to one sample, sequenced in a study of cytomegalovirus exposure and HLA in healthy donors. This PCR relied on a set of 60 Vbeta primers and 13 Jbeta primers. The data were produced by immunoSEQ multiplex PCR, yet TCRdb's version contains in-frame clones alone and is incomplete. The sample includes some 140,000 clones, over 60% seen only once; the top ten take around 4.1%. The sequenced material came from PBMCs. The receptor source for this set is a woman aged 40-49 years in good health and CMV-seronegative.

V gene TRBV28 combines with J gene TRBJ2-1, with TRBD2 matching over 7 bases. The CDR3 consists of 12 residues. The V gene end was trimmed by 1 base and the J gene end by 10 bases; junction bases not matched to a gene: 1. Germline V gene sequence: CDR1 MDHEN, CDR2 SYDVKM. Here the CDR3 DNA reads TGTGCCAGCAGTTTATACGGGGGGGAGCAGTTCTTC. It specifies CASSLYGGEQFF.

This chain connects TRBV5-1 to TRBJ1-2, with a tentative D call TRBD1 (5 bases). Trimming took off 1 base at V and 4 bases at J, with 11 bases between the two ends. CDR3 length equals 14 residues. Germline CDR1 SGHRS, CDR2 YFSETQ. The DNA for the CDR3 is TGCGCCAGCAGCTTGAACAGGTTAGGCTATGGCTACACCTTC. It yields the protein CASSLNRLGYGYTF.

This sequence joins TRBV7-9 and TRBJ2-1, with D unresolved. V was clipped by 1 base and J by 10 bases, with 8 bases between them. The length of the CDR3 is 12 residues. Germline V gives CDR1 SEHNR, CDR2 FQNEAQ (reference sequence). The CDR3 DNA is TGTGCCAGCAGCTTAGGACTGCGAGAGCAGTTCTTC. Encoded protein: CASSLGLREQFF. Based on the CDR3 plus reference TRBV7-9 and TRBJ2-1, the full variable domain is DTGVSQNPRHKITKRGQNVTFRCDPISEHNRLYWYRQTLGQGPEFLTYFQNEAQLEKSRLLSDRFSAERPKGSFSTLEIQRTEQGDSAMYLCASSLGLREQFFGPGTRLTVL.

The CDR3 sequence is CASSRTGSGTGELFF. CDR3 nucleotide sequence: TGCGCCAGCAGCCGGACAGGATCAGGAACCGGGGAGCTGTTTTTT. V usage is TRBV5-1 and J usage is TRBJ2-2; 7 bases align to TRBD1. The junction had 8 bases not matched to a gene; V was cut back by 4 bases and J by 5 bases. The CDR3 covers 15 residues. Germline V gene data show CDR1 as SGHRS and CDR2 as YFSETQ.

V gene TRBV28 combines with J gene TRBJ2-5; D may be TRBD1 (5 bases). Germline CDR1 reads MDHEN; CDR2 reads SYDVKM. Trimming took 4 bases from V and 5 from J, leaving 14 bases between them. The length of the CDR3 is 14 residues. The CDR3 coding sequence is TGTGCCAGCAGTTCCCTGACATCAGGGGAGACCCAGTACTTC. It yields the protein CASSSLTSGETQYF.